Shown below are 14 T cell receptor beta chains from a single sample sequenced in a study of blood T cell repertoires in COVID-19. Clones were sequenced by immunoSEQ multiplex PCR, and TCRdb holds only the in-frame ones, with some missing. This table has 250,000 to 350,000 clones, approximately 90% appearing once. Sequencing was done on a sample of peripheral blood. The receptors originated from a woman aged 55 to 70 with acute or convalescent COVID-19.

The V call is TRBV5-1, the J call TRBJ2-1, with 9 bases that match TRBD1. Unmatched junction bases numbered 7, after V lost 4 bases and J lost 8 bases. The germline gives CDR1 SGHRS, CDR2 YFSETQ. The CDR3 consists of 14 residues. As DNA, the CDR3 is TGCGCCAGCAGCCACGGGACAGGGCGCGATGAGCAGTTCTTC. Translated: CASSHGTGRDEQFF.

This clone was found many times. This chain joins TRBV9 and TRBJ1-1, with D possibly being TRBD1 (5 bases). This CDR3 is 17 amino acids long. V was cut by 0 bases and J by 0 bases, with 15 bases left in between. The germline V gene has CDR1 SGDLS and CDR2 YYNGEE. The CDR3 here is CASSVDPLGGMNTEAFF. The CDR3, as DNA: TGTGCCAGCAGCGTAGACCCTTTGGGGGGGATGAACACTGAAGCTTTCTTT.

This clone was observed once. The chain uses TRBV5-4 and TRBJ1-1; D is possibly TRBD1 (5 bases). The CDR3 consists of 14 residues. V was cut by 4 bases and J by 1 base, with 11 bases left in between. Germline lookup yields CDR1 SGHNT and CDR2 YYREEE (reference sequence). The CDR3: CASSRTTKNTEAFF. The CDR3 nucleotides are TGTGCCAGCAGCCGGACAACCAAGAACACTGAAGCTTTCTTT. Variable domain in full (rest from reference TRBV5-4 and TRBJ1-1): ETGVTQSPTHLIKTRGQQVTLRCSSQSGHNTVSWYQQALGQGPQFIFQYYREEENGRGNFPPRFSGLQFPNYSSELNVNALELDDSALYLCASSRTTKNTEAFFGQGTRLTVV.

This chain uses TRBV11-2 with TRBJ2-5, with D perhaps TRBD2 (7 bases). V dropped 4 bases and J dropped 9 bases, with 18 bases sitting between them. The CDR3 length is 14 residues. Per the germline V gene, CDR1 is SGHAT and CDR2 is FQNNGV. CDR3 nucleotide sequence: TGTGCCAGCAGCTACGGTCGGGGGGCGGGGGCCCAGTACTTC. Translated, it gives CASSYGRGAGAQYF.

The J gene is TRBJ2-7, the V gene TRBV30, with D perhaps TRBD1 (5 bases). Trimming took 7 bases from V and 6 from J, leaving 19 bases between them. The germline V gene encodes CDR1 GTSNPN and CDR2 SVGIG (reference sequence). This CDR3 has 13 residues. CDR3 in amino acids: CASSTMQGGEQYF. CDR3 DNA: TGTGCCTCCTCTACCATGCAGGGTGGCGAGCAGTACTTC.

The J gene is TRBJ2-1, the V gene TRBV3-1 (or the pseudogene TRBV3-2); 9 nucleotides match TRBD2. This CDR3 is 17 amino acids long. Trimming cost V 3 bases and J 5 bases; bases outside gene matches: 11. Germline CDR1 is LGHDT and CDR2 is YNNKEL (reference sequence). CDR3 coding DNA: TGTGCCAGCAGCCAGTCTGGGACTAGCCGATGGAACAATGAGCAGTTCTTC. This sequence encodes CASSQSGTSRWNNEQFF.

This clone was seen a single time. The chain has TRBV12-3 or TRBV12-4 and TRBJ2-3, with D maybe TRBD1 (6 bases). The ends were cut back, 11 bases at V and 5 bases at J, with 8 bases in the middle. The CDR3 runs to 10 residues. Written as DNA, the CDR3 is TGTGCCGAAGGGGGAGATACGCAGTATTTT. This translates into CAEGGDTQYF.

This clone was picked up one time. The V and J genes are TRBV15 and TRBJ1-6; no clear D gene. The germline CDR1 and CDR2 sequences are LNHNV and YYDKDF (reference sequence). V was cut by 2 bases and J by 6 bases, with 5 bases left in between. CDR3 length equals 13 residues. The CDR3 loop is CATSRQANSPLHF. The CDR3 coding sequence is TGTGCCACCAGCAGACAGGCTAATTCACCCCTCCACTTT. Filled out from reference TRBV15 and TRBJ1-6, the complete variable domain reads DAMVIQNPRYQVTQFGKPVTLSCSQTLNHNVMYWYQQKSSQAPKLLFHYYDKDFNNEADTPDNFQSRRPNTSFCFLDIRSPGLGDTAMYLCATSRQANSPLHFGNGTRLTVT.

This chain uses TRBV5-6 with TRBJ2-7; D unresolved. In germline, CDR1 is SGHDT, CDR2 YYEEEE. The CDR3 is 11 residues long. V lost 4 bases to trimming and J lost 6 bases, with 8 bases between them. The CDR3 region is CASSLFLEQYF. CDR3 nucleotides: TGTGCCAGCAGCCTGTTCCTCGAGCAGTACTTC.

The sample holds a few counts of this clone. The chain employs TRBV11-1 and TRBJ2-1; 7 nucleotides agree with TRBD2. Germline-derived CDR1 and CDR2 are SGHAT and FQDESV (reference sequence). V trimming: 6 bases; J trimming: 4 bases; junction bases outside the gene matches: 12. The CDR3 runs 16 residues. CDR3 sequence: CASSSVTGTNYNEQFF. CDR3 sequence (DNA): TGTGCCAGCAGTTCAGTGACCGGGACTAATTACAATGAGCAGTTCTTC.

The genes are TRBV6-5 and TRBJ1-4, with D maybe TRBD1 (6 bases). Trimming cost V 4 bases and J 8 bases, with 17 bases left between them. Germline values: CDR1 MNHEY, CDR2 SVGAGI. The CDR3 runs 15 residues. In nucleotides, the CDR3 is TGTGCCAGCAGTTCCCGACAGGCGAACAGGGAAAAACTGTTTTTT. This encodes CASSSRQANREKLFF.

This clone was seen a few times. CDR3 region: CASGDRGYEQYF. CDR3 coding DNA: TGTGCCAGCGGGGACAGGGGGTACGAGCAGTACTTC. J is TRBJ2-7 and V is TRBV2, with 11 bases identical to TRBD1. CDR3 length: 12 residues. V shed 8 bases and J 4 bases; nucleotides not matched to a gene: 1. Looked up from germline, CDR1 is SNHLY and CDR2 is FYNNEI.

This sequence joins TRBV28 and TRBJ1-6, with TRBD1 as a possible D gene (5 bases). The CDR3 length is 15 residues. Germline V gives CDR1 MDHEN, CDR2 SYDVKM. Trimming pared 6 bases from V and 2 bases from J, leaving 11 bases between. The CDR3 DNA reads TGTGCCAGCAGCCCTCAGGGCCCCTATAATTCACCCCTCCACTTT. It is translated as CASSPQGPYNSPLHF.

This chain links TRBV2 with TRBJ1-1; 10 bases are shared with TRBD1. Looked up from germline, CDR1 is SNHLY and CDR2 is FYNNEI. V was pared by 1 base and J by 2 bases, with 1 base of the junction left unmatched. The CDR3 has 15 amino acids. CDR3 protein: CASSEGTGGNTEAFF. In DNA, the CDR3 is TGTGCCAGCAGTGAAGGGACAGGGGGAAACACTGAAGCTTTCTTT.